This passage covers 29 T cell receptor beta chains from one sample sequenced in a study of blood T cells in healthy people across ages. A J-beta primer mix and a sample-barcoded 5' primer were used in a second PCR of about 7 to 12 cycles. TCRdb re-called the 5' RACE reads through MiXCR, storing one row per CDR3 protein. The table includes about 730,000 distinct CDR3 sequences, roughly 45% detected once. The source material was blood. All receptors come from a woman in her sixties or seventies in good health.

This clonotype was found a few times. The genes are TRBV3-1 and TRBJ2-7, with D perhaps matching TRBD1 (5 bases). CDR1 and CDR2 from the germline V gene are LGHDT and YNNKEL (reference sequence). The CDR3 sequence is 15 residues long. Trimming removed 1 base at V and 4 bases at J, with 14 bases between. The CDR3: CASSQGFTQEYEQYF. As DNA, the CDR3 is TGTGCCAGCAGCCAAGGGTTTACACAGGAATACGAGCAGTACTTC.

The sample holds many counts of this clonotype. The CDR3 sequence is CASSQGTSGNEQFF. The CDR3 DNA sequence: TGTGCCAGCAGCCAGGGGACTAGTGGCAATGAGCAGTTCTTC. The chain couples TRBV3-1 to TRBJ2-1, with 8 nucleotides matching TRBD2. The CDR3 spans 14 residues. The V gene's germline CDR1 is LGHDT and CDR2 YNNKEL (reference sequence). V lost 3 bases to trimming and J lost 6 bases; unmatched junction nucleotides: 4.

V and J are TRBV3-1 and TRBJ2-1; 10 positions agree with TRBD2. Per the germline V gene, CDR1 is LGHDT and CDR2 is YNNKEL (reference sequence). The CDR3 extends over 19 amino acids. V shed 2 bases, J shed 13 bases, and the junction held 23 bases outside the gene matches. The CDR3 DNA is TGTGCCAGCAGCCAACCTCGCCCGGGCCTACTAGCGGGACAAGAGACCCAGTTCTTC. Amino acid sequence: CASSQPRPGLLAGQETQFF.

V is TRBV20-1 and J is TRBJ1-5, with 7 positions matching TRBD1. Unmatched junction bases numbered 9, after V lost 0 bases and J lost 1 base. CDR3 size: 17 residues. Germline assignment: CDR1 DFQATT and CDR2 SNEGSKA (reference sequence). CDR3 protein: CSARDQGRGGSNQPQHF. The CDR3 DNA reads as TGCAGTGCTAGAGATCAGGGCAGGGGGGGAAGCAATCAGCCCCAGCATTTT.

The V gene is TRBV4-3, the J gene TRBJ2-7; D might be TRBD2 (5 bases). Gene TRBJ2-5 matches the end of the DNA better, so the J call may be wrong. Looked up from germline, CDR1 is LGHNA and CDR2 is YSLEER. The CDR3 has 15 residues. In DNA form, the CDR3 reads TGCGCCAGCAGCCAAGAGCCGGGAACAGAGGAGACCCAGTACTTC. Residues: CASSQEPGTEETQYF.

The CDR3 reads CASSYALSRDSNGGYTF. CDR3 bases: TGTGCCAGCAGTTACGCTTTATCCCGGGACTCCAATGGTGGCTACACCTTC. The V and J genes are TRBV6-6 and TRBJ1-2; TRBD1 is a possible D gene (5 bases). V lost 2 bases and J lost 7, with 23 bases in between. This CDR3 contains 17 residues. Germline V gene lookup returns CDR1 MNHNY and CDR2 SVGAGI (reference sequence).

This chain uses TRBV14 with TRBJ1-1; 9 nucleotides line up with TRBD1. In germline, CDR1 is SGHDN, CDR2 FVKESK. This CDR3 contains 20 residues. Germline trimming cut 0 bases from V and 5 bases from J; bases unmatched to any gene: 19. The CDR3 DNA sequence: TGTGCCAGCAGCCAAGATTGGAGGGGAACAGGGGGCTCTCACGGTACTGAAGCTTTCTTT. Encoded protein: CASSQDWRGTGGSHGTEAFF. The full variable domain, rest sourced from reference TRBV14 and TRBJ1-1, is EAGVTQFPSHSVIEKGQTVTLRCDPISGHDNLYWYRRVMGKEIKFLLHFVKESKQDESGMPNNRFLAERTGGTYSTLKVQPAELEDSGVYFCASSQDWRGTGGSHGTEAFFGQGTRLTVV.

The CDR3 spells CASSPQGPHTEAFF. The CDR3 DNA is TGTGCCAGCAGTCCACAGGGGCCCCACACTGAAGCTTTCTTT. This chain connects TRBV6-6 to TRBJ1-1; TRBD1 agrees at 7 bases. This CDR3 is built from 14 residues. V lost 5 bases to trimming and J lost 3 bases; unmatched junction nucleotides: 6. Germline CDR1 is MNHNY and CDR2 is SVGAGI (reference sequence).

The sample holds many counts of this clonotype. The rearrangement links TRBV9 to TRBJ2-7; D is possibly TRBD1 (6 bases). CDR3 length: 14 amino acids. V lost 4 bases and J lost 3, with 14 bases in between. CDR1 is SGDLS and CDR2 is YYNGEE in the germline V gene. CDR3 nucleotides: TGTGCCAGCAGCCCCAGGGCAGGGGACTACGAGCAGTACTTC. Its protein product is CASSPRAGDYEQYF.

This sequence joins TRBV24-1 and TRBJ2-4; possibly TRBD2 for D (6 bases). Germline values: CDR1 KGHDR, CDR2 SFDVKD. The CDR3 spans 13 residues. Trimming shortened V by 5 bases and J by 13 bases, and 17 bases separated the two germline ends. In nucleotides, the CDR3 is TGTGCCACCAGTGTTGCGGGTCTTCGGGAGCAGTACTTC. Translating gives CATSVAGLREQYF.

This clonotype has a handful of counts. This chain connects TRBV28 to TRBJ2-3, with 7 positions matching TRBD2. The trim removed 6 bases at V and 1 base at J, leaving 16 bases unmatched. This CDR3 comprises 18 residues. Germline CDR1 and CDR2: MDHEN and SYDVKM. The CDR3 reads CASSLHQAGGSGTDTQYF. The CDR3, as DNA: TGTGCCAGCAGCCTTCATCAGGCAGGCGGGAGTGGCACAGATACGCAGTATTTT.

This clonotype turned up a few times. The rearrangement links TRBV4-3 to TRBJ1-1; no firm D call. Trimming took 5 bases from V and 3 from J, leaving 19 bases between them. The germline V gene encodes CDR1 LGHNA and CDR2 YSLEER. The CDR3 contains 16 residues. In nucleotides, the CDR3 is TGCGCCAGCAGCAATCACATCACAAAGGAAGACACTGAAGCTTTCTTT. As protein: CASSNHITKEDTEAFF.

This clonotype was detected only a few times. The V and J genes are TRBV6-2 or TRBV6-3 and TRBJ1-6, with 7 nucleotides matching TRBD1. The CDR3 runs to 15 residues. Germline values: CDR1 MNHEY, CDR2 SVGEGT. V lost 7 bases, J lost 7 bases, and 10 bases stayed unmatched. The CDR3 protein is CASNNWDRKNSPLHF. The CDR3 coding sequence is TGTGCCAGCAACAATTGGGACAGAAAGAATTCACCCCTCCACTTT.

This clonotype appeared a few times. This chain links TRBV12-3 or TRBV12-4 with TRBJ1-6, with no clear D. V was clipped by 6 bases and J by 7 bases, with 10 bases between them. The CDR3 has 13 amino acids. CDR3 sequence: CASSLGRNSPLHF. The DNA of the CDR3 is TGTGCCAGCAGCCTAGGGAGAAATTCACCCCTCCACTTT.

The chain recombines TRBV7-9 with TRBJ2-3, with unresolved D. This CDR3 has 14 amino acids. V lost 5 bases and J lost 2, with 11 bases in between. In germline, CDR1 is SEHNR, CDR2 FQNEAQ (reference sequence). The CDR3 nucleotides read TGTGCCAGCAGCCCGGGCAGTTTCACAGATACGCAGTATTTT. It encodes CASSPGSFTDTQYF.

The gene calls are TRBV20-1 and TRBJ1-5; D call uncertain. Trimming removed 3 bases from V and 0 bases from J, with 9 bases in between. This CDR3 contains 14 residues. Germline lookup yields CDR1 DFQATT and CDR2 SNEGSKA (reference sequence). CDR3 in DNA: TGCAGTGCTAGGCCACTAGATAGCAATCAGCCCCAGCATTTT. This encodes CSARPLDSNQPQHF.

V and J are TRBV6-5 and TRBJ1-5; D ambiguous. This CDR3 comprises 13 residues. Germline assignment: CDR1 MNHEY and CDR2 SVGAGI. Trimming removed 3 bases at V and 4 bases at J, with 7 bases between. In nucleotides, the CDR3 is TGTGCCAGCAGTTATTGTCGGAATCAGCCCCAGCATTTT. This sequence encodes CASSYCRNQPQHF.

This clonotype was seen a handful of times. The rearrangement links TRBV12-3 or TRBV12-4 to TRBJ2-5; maybe TRBD1 (5 bases). CDR3 size: 18 residues. V was trimmed by 0 bases and J by 7 bases, leaving 24 bases between them. This CDR3 is CASSLAGEGWGDRVTQYF. The CDR3 DNA sequence: TGTGCCAGCAGTTTAGCGGGCGAAGGTTGGGGCGATCGAGTGACCCAGTACTTC.

There are a few counts of this clonotype. The chain combines TRBV20-1 with TRBJ1-4; D not certain. V lost 2 bases to trimming and J lost 3 bases, with 7 bases between them. The CDR3 covers 13 residues. CDR1 is DFQATT, CDR2 SNEGSKA, per germline (reference sequence). The CDR3 nucleotides read TGCAGTGCTAGAATCGGGCCTAATGAAAAACTGTTTTTT. It is translated as CSARIGPNEKLFF.

The genes are TRBV6-2 or TRBV6-3 and TRBJ2-7, with TRBD1 matching over 7 bases. Trimming at V came to 6 bases and at J to 3 bases, leaving 11 bases not matched to a gene. This CDR3 contains 15 residues. Germline CDR1 and CDR2: MNHEY and SVGEGT. The CDR3 region has the DNA TGTGCCAGCAGCCCACGGGGACAGAGCTTCTACGAGCAGTACTTC. This codes for CASSPRGQSFYEQYF.

This clonotype has a single count. DNA of the CDR3: TGTGCCAGCAGCCCACCGGGACTAGAAGGCATTGAGCAGTTCTTC. This gives the protein CASSPPGLEGIEQFF. The gene calls are TRBV7-3 and TRBJ2-1; TRBD2 aligns across 8 bases. The length of the CDR3 is 15 residues. The V segment lost 5 bases and the J segment 9 bases; nucleotides outside the gene matches: 12. Germline V gene data show CDR1 as SGHTA and CDR2 as FQGTGA.

This clonotype was observed a handful of times. The rearrangement uses TRBV16 and TRBJ2-3; D gene uncertain. The CDR3 is made up of 14 amino acids. Germline V gene sequence: CDR1 KGHSY, CDR2 FQNENV. V was cut by 4 bases and J by 0 bases, with 8 bases left in between. In nucleotides, the CDR3 is TGTGCCAGCAGCCCCGAGAGTAGCACAGATACGCAGTATTTT. This encodes CASSPESSTDTQYF.

CDR3 DNA: TGCAGCGTTGAACTCCCGGGGGCTACCTACAATGAGCAGTTCTTC. Translating gives CSVELPGATYNEQFF. This rearrangement joins TRBV29-1 to TRBJ2-1; D is perhaps TRBD1 or TRBD2 (6 bases each). CDR3 length: 15 residues. Per germline, CDR1 SQVTM and CDR2 ANQGSEA. Trimming removed 2 bases from V and 2 bases from J, with 13 bases in between.

The V call is TRBV6-6, the J call TRBJ2-7; 7 bases are a match to TRBD1. CDR3 length: 14 residues. The V and J ends lost 2 bases and 3 bases, in that order; junction bases with no gene match: 4. Per germline, CDR1 MNHNY and CDR2 SVGAGI (reference sequence). The CDR3 DNA reads TGTGCCAGCAGTTACCAGGGACAGAGCTACGAGCAGTACTTC. Amino acids: CASSYQGQSYEQYF.

The rearrangement joins TRBV20-1 to TRBJ1-6, with TRBD1 identical over 10 bases. The CDR3 spans 15 residues. Unmatched junction bases numbered 7, after V lost 3 bases and J lost 8 bases. Germline loops: CDR1 DFQATT, CDR2 SNEGSKA (reference sequence). CDR3 loop: CSASDGQGVYSPLHF. The CDR3 DNA reads as TGCAGTGCTAGTGACGGACAGGGGGTTTATTCACCCCTCCACTTT.

The V and J genes are TRBV6-2 or TRBV6-3 and TRBJ2-3; TRBD1 is a possible D gene (5 bases). CDR1 is MNHEY, CDR2 SVGEGT, per germline. V was clipped by 5 bases and J by 7 bases, with 13 bases between them. This CDR3 is 13 amino acids long. CDR3 DNA sequence: TGTGCCAGCAGTCGCGACAGTTCCTATACGCAGTATTTT. Amino acid sequence: CASSRDSSYTQYF.

The V call is TRBV18, the J call TRBJ2-3; D ambiguous. There are 14 residues in the CDR3. Per the germline V gene, CDR1 is KGHSH and CDR2 is LQKENI. Trimming pared 6 bases from V and 4 bases from J, leaving 14 bases between. CDR3 DNA sequence: TGTGCCAGCTCCCCGGCGCGGACCGCAGATACGCAGTATTTT. Translation gives CASSPARTADTQYF. The full variable domain, with the rest looked up from reference TRBV18 and TRBJ2-3, is NAGVMQNPRHLVRRRGQEARLRCSPMKGHSHVYWYRQLPEEGLKFMVYLQKENIIDESGMPKERFSAEFPKEGPSILRIQQVVRGDSAAYFCASSPARTADTQYFGPGTRLTVL.

This clonotype was picked up many times. The rearrangement links TRBV10-3 to TRBJ2-7; the D gene is possibly TRBD2 (5 bases). V was shortened by 4 bases and J by 1 base, with 11 bases between the two germline ends. CDR1 and CDR2 (germline): ENHRY, SYGVKD. The CDR3 extends over 14 amino acids. DNA for the CDR3: TGTGCCATCAGTGGAGGGAAAATTTCCTACGAGCAGTACTTC. This translates into CAISGGKISYEQYF.

This clonotype was observed a few times. V usage is TRBV24-1 and J usage is TRBJ2-1; 9 nucleotides align to TRBD2. The CDR3 sequence is 15 residues long. Germline V CDR1 and CDR2: KGHDR, SFDVKD. Germline trimming cut 3 bases from V and 8 bases from J; bases unmatched to any gene: 7. CDR3 sequence reads: CATSDVSGSLDEQFF. CDR3 bases: TGTGCCACCAGTGATGTTAGCGGGAGTTTAGATGAGCAGTTCTTC.